This T cell receptor beta chain was sequenced for a study of CD8 T cells in Susac syndrome. Whole-study context: Each patient with Susac syndrome, at the time of blood draw, was therapy-naive, on corticosteroids, or on intravenous immunoglobulin alone.

General observations from the study: The study admitted that it had a relatively small number of individuals in its TCR sequencing and HLA analysis.

The CDR3 length is 17 residues. Germline CDR1 and CDR2: LGHNA and YNFKEQ. Between the trimmed V and J ends, which lost 0 bases and 5 bases, there was a span of 19 bases. RNA was extracted with the RNeasy kit, and a quantity of about 0.5 to 1 ug was reverse transcribed using random hexamers. TCRdb redid the calling of the immunoSEQ multiplex PCR reads with MiXCR, one entry per CDR3 protein. This repertoire shows about 210,000 distinct CDR3 sequences, 94% found once; its top ten account for around 0.15%. Comment on this clonotype: As yet, its antigen is unknown.

Sequencing of TCR beta drew on CD8+ and CD4+ T cells from blood. The TEMRA cells underwent FACS enrichment, while the CD8+ and CD4+ T cells underwent negative isolation. This TCR was sampled from a human donor with Susac syndrome. The sequenced sample consisted of CD4+ T cells from PBMCs. V is TRBV4-2 and J is TRBJ1-1; D gene unclear. The CDR3 nucleotides read TGTGCCAGCAGCCAAGATACCGGATTCGGTTGGGCGACTGAAGCTTTCTTT. Its translation: CASSQDTGFGWATEAFF.